What follows are 27 T cell receptor beta chains derived from one specimen sequenced in a study of blood T cell repertoires in COVID-19. Profiled with immunoSEQ multiplex PCR; TCRdb holds only in-frame clones, not every one. The sample lists 400,000 to 500,000 clones; 86% were seen once. Sequenced input: peripheral blood. Every receptor here comes from a woman aged 30 to 39 with active or convalescent COVID-19.

The chain combines TRBV5-4 with TRBJ2-3, with TRBD2 identical over 14 bases. The trim removed 4 bases at V and 3 bases at J, leaving 4 bases unmatched. The CDR3 spans 16 residues. Germline lookup yields CDR1 SGHNT and CDR2 YYREEE (reference sequence). The CDR3 DNA reads as TGTGCCAGCAGCCCGACTAGCGGGGGGGTAACAGATACGCAGTATTTT. It encodes CASSPTSGGVTDTQYF.

The DNA for the CDR3 is TGCGCCAGCAGTATCGGGACAGGTTATGGCTACACCTTC. It encodes CASSIGTGYGYTF. The chain couples TRBV10-1 to TRBJ1-2, with 8 bases that match TRBD1. Germline assignment: CDR1 WNHNN and CDR2 SYGVQD (reference sequence). The CDR3 is 13 amino acids. V gave up 5 bases and J gave up 5 bases; unmatched junction bases: 4.

In DNA, the CDR3 is TGTGCCAACCGAGGACAGCTCTATGGCTACACCTTC. This gives the protein CANRGQLYGYTF. The V and J genes are TRBV2 and TRBJ1-2, with D tentatively TRBD1 (6 bases). CDR1 and CDR2 (germline): SNHLY, FYNNEI. Between the trimmed V and J ends, which lost 10 bases and 4 bases, there was a span of 13 bases. The CDR3 runs 12 residues. Based on the CDR3 plus reference TRBV2 and TRBJ1-2, the full variable domain is EPEVTQTPSHQVTQMGQEVILRCVPISNHLYFYWYRQILGQKVEFLVSFYNNEISEKSEIFDDQFSVERPDGSNFTLKIRSTKLEDSAMYFCANRGQLYGYTFGSGTRLTVV.

This clone has only a few counts. The rearrangement joins TRBV9 to TRBJ1-2; 7 bases fit TRBD1. The germline gives CDR1 SGDLS, CDR2 YYNGEE. The CDR3 covers 17 residues. V shed 2 bases, J shed 3 bases, and the junction held 13 bases outside the gene matches. The CDR3 DNA reads as TGTGCCAGCAGCGTCGAGCCCTCCGACAGGGCAGACTATGGCTACACCTTC. Its protein product is CASSVEPSDRADYGYTF.

This CDR3 is CASSPGLLNEQFF. The CDR3 region has the DNA TGCGCCAGCAGCCCGGGACTACTCAATGAGCAGTTCTTC. The chain joins TRBV5-1 to TRBJ2-1, with TRBD2 matching over 7 bases. V lost 4 bases to trimming and J lost 6 bases; unmatched junction nucleotides: 4. This CDR3 contains 13 residues. In germline, CDR1 is SGHRS, CDR2 YFSETQ.

The chain carries TRBV27 and TRBJ1-1; D not certain. V was pared by 2 bases and J by 3 bases, with 7 bases between. The CDR3 runs to 13 residues. CDR1 is MNHEY and CDR2 is SMNVEV in the germline V gene (reference sequence). The CDR3 loop is CASSLPGDTEAFF. The CDR3 DNA is TGTGCCAGCAGTTTACCCGGGGACACTGAAGCTTTCTTT.

The CDR3 DNA reads TGTGCCAGCAGCCAAGAAGAGGTAGGGACAGGGATGGACTACGAGCAGTACTTC. Encoded protein: CASSQEEVGTGMDYEQYF. The chain uses TRBV3-1 (or the pseudogene TRBV3-2) and TRBJ2-7; TRBD1 aligns across 9 bases. J was trimmed by 3 bases and V by 0 bases; bases with no gene match: 12. Germline V gene lookup returns CDR1 LGHDT and CDR2 YNNKEL (reference sequence). The CDR3 is made up of 18 amino acids.

The rearrangement joins TRBV18 to TRBJ1-2, with D uncertain. The CDR3 spans 21 residues. Trimming pared 0 bases from V and 4 bases from J, leaving 30 bases between. Germline assignment: CDR1 KGHSH and CDR2 LQKENI. The CDR3 sequence is CASSPPSEEFGFVRSFYGYTF. DNA for the CDR3: TGTGCCAGCTCACCACCGTCCGAGGAATTTGGGTTCGTTCGTAGCTTCTATGGCTACACCTTC.

The rearrangement uses TRBV6-5 and TRBJ1-1, with D tentatively TRBD1 (5 bases). CDR3 length equals 15 residues. V gave up 5 bases and J gave up 7 bases, with 20 bases separating them. Looked up from germline, CDR1 is MNHEY and CDR2 is SVGAGI. The CDR3 DNA reads TGTGCCAGCAGTAGCCCGGACTGGGAGGGGAATGAAGCTTTCTTT. Protein: CASSSPDWEGNEAFF.

V gene TRBV18 combines with J gene TRBJ1-1; D ambiguous. The CDR3 consists of 13 residues. Germline CDR1 and CDR2: KGHSH and LQKENI. V lost 6 bases and J 2 bases, leaving 10 bases between the germline ends. The CDR3 is CASSPRHNTEAFF. The DNA of the CDR3 is TGTGCCAGCTCCCCCAGACATAACACTGAAGCTTTCTTT.

The chain employs TRBV12-5 and TRBJ2-5, with 12 bases matching TRBD2. The CDR3 loop spans 18 amino acids. V dropped 5 bases and J dropped 5; count of bases not matched to a gene: 15. The germline V gene encodes CDR1 LGHNT and CDR2 FRNRAP. The CDR3 protein is CASGPGWPSGGADETQYF. The CDR3 bases are TGTGCTAGTGGTCCTGGTTGGCCTAGCGGGGGGGCCGATGAGACCCAGTACTTC.

On this clone itself: This same CDR3 is encoded by further DNA sequences in the sample. The chain is built from TRBV5-1 and TRBJ2-5; D may be TRBD1 (5 bases). The germline V gene encodes CDR1 SGHRS and CDR2 YFSETQ. V gave up 5 bases and J gave up 2 bases, with 7 bases separating them. The CDR3 runs 12 residues. The DNA of the CDR3 is TGCGCCAGCAGACAGGAACAAGAGACCCAGTACTTC. This codes for CASRQEQETQYF.

The chain links TRBV5-6 to TRBJ2-7; TRBD1 is a possible D gene (6 bases). The V and J ends lost 4 bases and 2 bases respectively, with 16 bases between them. The CDR3 totals 15 residues. CDR1 SGHDT and CDR2 YYEEEE come from the germline V gene. The CDR3 sequence is CASSLGQTTTYEQYF. The CDR3 DNA reads as TGTGCCAGCAGCCTCGGACAGACGACGACCTACGAGCAGTACTTC.

On this clone: This sample includes further DNA sequences coding for the same CDR3. The chain is built from TRBV5-1 and TRBJ2-1; 10 bases align to TRBD2. After removal of 2 bases from V and 1 base from J, the junction contained 3 bases not matched to a gene. There are 16 residues in the CDR3. Germline V CDR1 and CDR2: SGHRS, YFSETQ. The CDR3 DNA reads TGCGCCAGCAGCTTAGTAGCGGGAGGTTCCTACAATGAGCAGTTCTTC. It is translated as CASSLVAGGSYNEQFF.

This sequence joins TRBV6-5 and TRBJ2-1, with 9 bases identical to TRBD1. Looked up from germline, CDR1 is MNHEY and CDR2 is SVGAGI. With 8 bases clipped from V and 9 bases from J, the junction kept 11 bases outside the gene matches. CDR3 length equals 14 residues. DNA of the CDR3: TGTGCCAGCCACACCGGGACAGGGCTACGTGAGCAGTTCTTC. Protein sequence: CASHTGTGLREQFF.

The gene calls are TRBV11-2 and TRBJ1-1; TRBD1 matches 8 bases. The germline V gene has CDR1 SGHAT and CDR2 FQNNGV. V trimming: 7 bases; J trimming: 2 bases; junction bases outside the gene matches: 6. The CDR3 is 14 amino acids. The CDR3, as DNA: TGTGCCAGCACACTACAGGGGGGAAACACTGAAGCTTTCTTT. Translating it yields CASTLQGGNTEAFF. The whole variable domain, remainder taken from reference TRBV11-2 and TRBJ1-1, is EAGVAQSPRYKIIEKRQSVAFWCNPISGHATLYWYQQILGQGPKLLIQFQNNGVVDDSQLPKDRFSAERLKGVDSTLKIQPAKLEDSAVYLCASTLQGGNTEAFFGQGTRLTVV.

The J gene is TRBJ2-1, the V gene TRBV25-1; perhaps TRBD2 as D (5 bases). The CDR3 totals 13 residues. The germline gives CDR1 MGHDK, CDR2 SYGVNS. V was cut by 6 bases and J by 7 bases, with 13 bases left in between. In DNA form, the CDR3 reads TGTGCCAGCAGGATCGGGAACTATAATGAGCAGTTCTTC. Encoded protein: CASRIGNYNEQFF.

The chain uses TRBV11-3 and TRBJ2-2; 11 positions match TRBD2. The trim removed 2 bases at V and 5 bases at J, leaving 4 bases unmatched. Germline CDR1 reads SGHNT; CDR2 reads YENEEA. CDR3 length: 16 amino acids. CDR3 nucleotide sequence: TGTGCCAGCAGCTTAAGTGGGACTAGCGGAACCGGGGAGCTGTTTTTT. It codes for CASSLSGTSGTGELFF.

This clone showed up just a few times. This chain joins TRBV5-1 and TRBJ2-1; 9 bases agree with TRBD2. The CDR3 is 15 residues long. V shed 6 bases, J shed 3 bases, and the junction held 7 bases outside the gene matches. Germline values: CDR1 SGHRS, CDR2 YFSETQ. CDR3 sequence: CASMGGRADYNEQFF. CDR3 DNA: TGCGCCAGCATGGGCGGGAGGGCGGACTACAATGAGCAGTTCTTC.

The CDR3 DNA is TGTGCCAGCAGCTCTCAAACCCCCCTACAGGGGCTGTCTTTCTTT. Protein product: CASSSQTPLQGLSFF. The V call is TRBV6-5, the J call TRBJ1-1; 7 bases agree with TRBD1. This CDR3 spans 15 amino acids. Per the germline V gene, CDR1 is MNHEY and CDR2 is SVGAGI. V lost 6 bases to trimming and J lost 12 bases; unmatched junction nucleotides: 19.

The chain joins TRBV18 to TRBJ2-3; TRBD2 matches at 7 bases. Per the germline V gene, CDR1 is KGHSH and CDR2 is LQKENI. The CDR3 is 14 amino acids. With 3 bases clipped from V and 4 bases from J, the junction kept 4 bases outside the gene matches. Here the CDR3 DNA reads TGTGCCAGCTCACCTGGCGGGGGTCCAGATACGCAGTATTTT. This translates into CASSPGGGPDTQYF.

J is TRBJ2-1 and V is TRBV7-9; TRBD2 matches at 7 bases. The ends lost 5 bases at V and 4 bases at J; junction bases unmatched: 11. From germline, CDR1 is SEHNR and CDR2 FQNEAQ (reference sequence). The CDR3 spans 16 residues. CDR3 DNA sequence: TGTGCCAGCAGCCGTCAGCCTCTAGCGGTTTACAATGAGCAGTTCTTC. Its translation is CASSRQPLAVYNEQFF.

The V call is TRBV29-1, the J call TRBJ2-5; 16 bases line up with TRBD2. CDR3 length: 18 residues. The germline V gene encodes CDR1 SQVTM and CDR2 ANQGSEA. The V gene end was trimmed by 1 base and the J gene end by 4 bases; junction bases not matched to a gene: 9. Written as DNA, the CDR3 is TGCAGCGTTGAAGCCGTGGGACTAGCGGGGGGGGTCAGAGAGACCCAGTACTTC. It encodes CSVEAVGLAGGVRETQYF.

As concerns this clone: Other nucleotide sequences in the sample specify the same CDR3. This chain links TRBV19 with TRBJ2-1, with a possible D match to TRBD2 (5 bases). The CDR3 has 15 amino acids. The germline V gene has CDR1 LNHDA and CDR2 SQIVND (reference sequence). Trimming left V 6 bases short and J 0 bases short, with 12 bases between. CDR3 nucleotide sequence: TGTGCCAGTAGAACCAGCGGAGGCTCCTACAATGAGCAGTTCTTC. It yields the protein CASRTSGGSYNEQFF.

The V call is TRBV5-1, the J call TRBJ1-1; 7 bases match TRBD1. The CDR3 totals 15 residues. From germline, CDR1 is SGHRS and CDR2 YFSETQ. Trimming at V came to 2 bases and at J to 1 base, leaving 5 bases not matched to a gene. The CDR3 DNA sequence: TGCGCCAGCAGCTTTACAGGGGCAGAGAACACTGAAGCTTTCTTT. Translating it yields CASSFTGAENTEAFF.

This clone was seen a single time. The rearrangement uses TRBV2 and TRBJ2-3, with D possibly being TRBD2 (5 bases). Deletions cut 4 bases from V and 6 bases from J, with 17 bases between. The CDR3 contains 15 residues. Looked up from germline, CDR1 is SNHLY and CDR2 is FYNNEI. The CDR3 region is CASSGGAGGPDTQYF. As DNA, the CDR3 is TGTGCCAGCAGTGGTGGTGCGGGCGGGCCCGATACGCAGTATTTT. Together with reference TRBV2 and TRBJ2-3, the CDR3 gives the full variable domain: EPEVTQTPSHQVTQMGQEVILRCVPISNHLYFYWYRQILGQKVEFLVSFYNNEISEKSEIFDDQFSVERPDGSNFTLKIRSTKLEDSAMYFCASSGGAGGPDTQYFGPGTRLTVL.

This chain uses TRBV25-1 with TRBJ2-7; TRBD1 is a possible D gene (6 bases). Germline V lookup: CDR1 MGHDK, CDR2 SYGVNS. This CDR3 region has 13 residues. V dropped 6 bases and J dropped 3 bases, with 12 bases sitting between them. CDR3 nucleotide sequence: TGTGCCAGCAGCCAGGGACAAAGCTACGAGCAGTACTTC. Protein product: CASSQGQSYEQYF.